The 20 T cell receptor beta chains given below trace back to one sample, sequenced in a study of cytotoxic CD8 clonotypes in ibrutinib-treated CLL (dated by TCRdb to the early 2020s). The time point tag for this specimen amounts to: progressive disease on ibrutinib. Receptor amplification or capture employed the immunoSEQ multiplex PCR assay. Here the immuneACCESS table is served through TCRdb, limited to in-frame sequences with V and J called. Missing clones are a known gap in these copies; in checked studies unresolved V genes cover under half, and the rest lacks a known reason. The sample profile shows tens of thousands of clones; nearly 55% of them were found once. The top ten clones comprise about 24% of the sample. The starting material was PBMCs, obtained at disease progression, from a patient treated with ibrutinib. These TCRs come from a human donor with chronic lymphocytic leukemia.

This chain links TRBV2 with TRBJ2-6, with D perhaps TRBD1 or TRBD2 (5 bases each). Germline assignment: CDR1 SNHLY and CDR2 FYNNEI. V lost 9 bases, J lost 2 bases, and 17 bases lay in between. The length of the CDR3 is 16 residues. The CDR3 DNA follows: TGTGCCAGATCGAGGGGCCCCTATGCTGGGGCCAACGTCCTGACTTTC. Protein: CARSRGPYAGANVLTF.

This chain uses TRBV7-2 with TRBJ2-1; 7 bases map to TRBD1. The CDR3 consists of 13 residues. The germline V gene encodes CDR1 SGHTA and CDR2 FQGNSA. V dropped 3 bases and J dropped 7; count of bases not matched to a gene: 3. The CDR3 reads CASSFDRENEQFF. The DNA of the CDR3 is TGTGCCAGCAGCTTTGACAGGGAAAATGAGCAGTTCTTC.

The chain recombines TRBV6-4 with TRBJ2-1, with 10 nucleotides matching TRBD2. V shed 5 bases and J 9 bases; nucleotides not matched to a gene: 7. Germline V gene lookup returns CDR1 MRHNA and CDR2 SNTAGT. The CDR3 length is 14 residues. The CDR3, as DNA: TGTGCCAGCAGTTCTAGCGGGAGTTATCGTGAGCAGTTCTTC. It specifies CASSSSGSYREQFF.

The chain has TRBV5-1 and TRBJ2-5; a possible D gene is TRBD2 (5 bases). Germline V gene sequence: CDR1 SGHRS, CDR2 YFSETQ. V dropped 4 bases and J dropped 5 bases, with 6 bases sitting between them. CDR3 length: 11 residues. The CDR3 loop is CASSGGETQYF. The CDR3 DNA reads TGCGCCAGCAGCGGCGGGGAGACCCAGTACTTC.

Only one count was recorded for this clone. The chain is built from TRBV15 and TRBJ2-5, with D possibly TRBD2 on 7 matching bases. V was cut by 8 bases and J by 4 bases, with 17 bases left in between. Germline loops: CDR1 LNHNV, CDR2 YYDKDF (reference sequence). The CDR3 is 14 residues long. Here the CDR3 reads CATHGRQGTETQYF. CDR3 DNA: TGTGCCACCCACGGGAGGCAGGGGACAGAGACCCAGTACTTC.

This chain joins TRBV28 and TRBJ2-2; maybe TRBD1 (6 bases). Germline values: CDR1 MDHEN, CDR2 SYDVKM. V was trimmed by 0 bases and J by 6 bases, leaving 8 bases between them. The CDR3 spans 14 residues. This CDR3 is CASSLWTGAGELFF. The CDR3 DNA sequence: TGTGCCAGCAGTTTATGGACAGGCGCCGGGGAGCTGTTTTTT.

This clone came up many times. The V call is TRBV5-1, the J call TRBJ1-3; perhaps TRBD1 as D (5 bases). Germline values: CDR1 SGHRS, CDR2 YFSETQ. Trimming took off 5 bases at V and 0 bases at J, with 9 bases between the two ends. This CDR3 contains 14 residues. CDR3 bases: TGCGCCAGCAGACCAGACAGCTCTGGAAACACCATATATTTT. This translates into CASRPDSSGNTIYF.

This chain connects TRBV15 to TRBJ2-1; D possibly corresponds to TRBD2 (6 bases). With 6 bases removed from V and 5 bases from J, the gap between germline ends came to 11 bases. CDR3 length: 13 residues. Germline CDR1 reads LNHNV; CDR2 reads YYDKDF (reference sequence). CDR3 region: CATRPRTNNEQFF. The CDR3 nucleotides are TGTGCCACCAGGCCACGGACTAACAATGAGCAGTTCTTC.

The rearrangement uses TRBV7-8 and TRBJ2-5, with D unclear. CDR3 length: 12 residues. Germline V gene data show CDR1 as SGHVS and CDR2 as FQNEAQ. V shed 0 bases and J shed 6 bases, with 5 bases lying between them. This CDR3 reads CASSLATQTQYF. The CDR3 DNA reads as TGTGCCAGCAGCTTAGCGACCCAGACCCAGTACTTC.

The chain joins TRBV29-1 to TRBJ2-5; D is possibly TRBD2 (6 bases). This CDR3 is 13 amino acids long. V gave up 5 bases and J gave up 4 bases, with 14 bases separating them. CDR1 SQVTM and CDR2 ANQGSEA come from the germline V gene. The CDR3 here is CSVFSGVAETQYF. The CDR3 DNA reads TGCAGCGTTTTCTCGGGAGTAGCAGAGACCCAGTACTTC.

This chain links TRBV10-3 with TRBJ2-3; TRBD2 agrees at 8 bases. The J segment lost 0 bases and the V segment lost 7 bases, leaving 15 bases of the junction unmatched. This CDR3 is built from 18 residues. The germline gives CDR1 ENHRY, CDR2 SYGVKD. The CDR3 region is CAINPGQREKPSTDTQYF. The CDR3 DNA follows: TGTGCCATCAACCCCGGACAGCGGGAGAAACCTAGCACAGATACGCAGTATTTT.

The chain links TRBV7-2 to TRBJ1-2, with TRBD1 matching over 8 bases. The trim removed 1 base at V and 7 bases at J, leaving 5 bases unmatched. The CDR3 spans 14 residues. Germline V gives CDR1 SGHTA, CDR2 FQGNSA. The CDR3 region has the DNA TGTGCCAGCAGCTTAGGGACAGGGTCTTCTGGCTACACCTTC. Protein sequence: CASSLGTGSSGYTF.

The sample holds a few counts of this clone. J is TRBJ2-7 and V is TRBV7-9, with a weak D call TRBD1 (6 bases). CDR1 and CDR2 (germline): SEHNR, FQNEAQ (reference sequence). Trimming shortened V by 2 bases and J by 2 bases, and 13 bases separated the two germline ends. The CDR3 totals 15 residues. The CDR3 reads CASSLLEGGTYEQYF. CDR3 bases: TGTGCCAGCAGCTTATTGGAAGGGGGAACCTACGAGCAGTACTTC.

This clone showed up many times. V and J are TRBV11-2 and TRBJ1-2; D unclear. V was pared by 3 bases and J by 0 bases, with 8 bases between. The CDR3 is made up of 14 amino acids. Looked up from germline, CDR1 is SGHAT and CDR2 is FQNNGV. For the CDR3, the DNA is TGTGCCAGCAGCTTGGCTACTTCTAACTATGGCTACACCTTC. This translates into CASSLATSNYGYTF.

The V call is TRBV5-1, the J call TRBJ1-2; D uncertain. The CDR3 is 13 residues long. V was shortened by 0 bases and J by 2 bases, with 5 bases between the two germline ends. The germline CDR1 and CDR2 sequences are SGHRS and YFSETQ. The DNA of the CDR3 is TGCGCCAGCAGCTTGGTAGAAAACTATGGCTACACCTTC. Residues: CASSLVENYGYTF. Drawing the rest from reference TRBV5-1 and TRBJ1-2, the complete variable domain is KAGVTQTPRYLIKTRGQQVTLSCSPISGHRSVSWYQQTPGQGLQFLFEYFSETQRNKGNFPGRFSGRQFSNSRSEMNVSTLELGDSALYLCASSLVENYGYTFGSGTRLTVV.

This clone showed up just a few times. The genes are TRBV27 and TRBJ1-1; tentative D call: TRBD1 (6 bases). This CDR3 comprises 18 residues. The V gene lost 1 base and the J gene lost 5 bases, with 23 bases spanning the gap. CDR1 and CDR2 from the germline V gene are MNHEY and SMNVEV (reference sequence). The CDR3 protein is CASSLYRRSGGRGTEAFF. The CDR3 nucleotides read TGTGCCAGCAGTTTATATCGTAGGTCGGGGGGGCGCGGGACTGAAGCTTTCTTT.

The V gene is TRBV7-9, the J gene TRBJ1-5; the D is unclear. V lost 5 bases and J lost 2, with 7 bases in between. The CDR3 length is 13 residues. The V gene's germline CDR1 is SEHNR and CDR2 FQNEAQ (reference sequence). This CDR3 is CASSPRGNQPQHF. The CDR3, as DNA: TGTGCCAGCAGCCCGAGGGGCAATCAGCCCCAGCATTTT.

This clone was found a few times. The chain links TRBV2 to TRBJ1-3; perhaps TRBD1 as D (6 bases). CDR3 length: 12 residues. The V gene's germline CDR1 is SNHLY and CDR2 FYNNEI. With 8 bases removed from V and 8 bases from J, the gap between germline ends came to 13 bases. The CDR3 loop is CASGDTGYTIYF. CDR3 nucleotide sequence: TGTGCCAGCGGGGACACAGGGTACACCATATATTTT.

This clone was found a few times. This chain links TRBV14 with TRBJ2-7; a possible D gene is TRBD2 (7 bases). The CDR3 consists of 13 residues. In germline, CDR1 is SGHDN, CDR2 FVKESK. The V end was cut by 10 bases, the J end by 4 bases, with 17 bases between. CDR3 residues: CATRGAGEYEQYF. The CDR3 DNA reads TGTGCCACCCGGGGGGCGGGGGAATACGAGCAGTACTTC.

V and J are TRBV21-1 and TRBJ2-7; the table's D call, TRBD1, was not checked against the DNA. TRBV21-1 has pseudogene status. The CDR3 is made up of 17 amino acids. DNA of the CDR3: TGTGCCAGCAGCAAAAGGCCTGGACAGGGAGTATCCTACGAGCAGTACTTC. Translating it yields CASSKRPGQGVSYEQYF.